These 10 T cell receptor beta chains originate from one sample sequenced in a study of blood T cell repertoires in COVID-19. Profiled with immunoSEQ multiplex PCR; TCRdb holds only in-frame clones, not every one. The sample includes 160,000 or so clones, around 84% of them seen just once. The material sequenced was peripheral blood. The receptor set was obtained from a woman of 80 years or more with acute or convalescent COVID-19.

This chain joins TRBV2 and TRBJ2-2; D possibly corresponds to TRBD2 (5 bases). The germline V gene encodes CDR1 SNHLY and CDR2 FYNNEI. The CDR3 runs to 15 residues. The V end was cut by 5 bases, the J end by 0 bases, with 10 bases between. The CDR3 DNA follows: TGTGCCAGCAGTTCGGACTTCGCGAACACCGGGGAGCTGTTTTTT. This codes for CASSSDFANTGELFF.

The chain combines TRBV5-1 with TRBJ2-1, with TRBD2 identical over 11 bases. This CDR3 spans 16 amino acids. Trimming removed 0 bases from V and 6 bases from J; junction bases left unmatched: 5. Germline CDR1 and CDR2: SGHRS and YFSETQ. The DNA of the CDR3 is TGCGCCAGCAGCTTGGTATCTAGCGGGAGGTTCAATGAGCAGTTCTTC. Translation gives CASSLVSSGRFNEQFF.

The chain links TRBV7-8 to TRBJ1-3; 8 bases are shared with TRBD1. This CDR3 is built from 16 residues. Losses at the gene ends were 2 bases for V and 3 bases for J; bases not matched to a gene: 6. Germline CDR1 reads SGHVS; CDR2 reads FQNEAQ. The CDR3 region is CASSLRSGGHGNTIYF. The CDR3 nucleotides are TGTGCCAGCAGCTTACGGTCAGGGGGCCATGGAAACACCATATATTTT.

The J gene is TRBJ2-3, the V gene TRBV28, with TRBD1 matching 8 bases. This CDR3 is 14 amino acids long. The V and J ends lost 6 bases and 6 bases, in that order; junction bases with no gene match: 8. Per the germline V gene, CDR1 is MDHEN and CDR2 is SYDVKM. The CDR3 region has the DNA TGTGCCAGCAGCCCCTGGACAGGGTCGGATACGCAGTATTTT. Protein: CASSPWTGSDTQYF.

The count of this clone is one. The rearrangement uses TRBV3-1 (or the pseudogene TRBV3-2) and TRBJ2-1; a weak D match, TRBD1 (7 bases). The V end was cut by 7 bases, the J end by 4 bases, with 17 bases between. The CDR3 consists of 15 residues. Germline V gives CDR1 LGHDT, CDR2 YNNKEL (reference sequence). This CDR3 reads CASTSRGAGYNEQFF. DNA of the CDR3: TGTGCCAGCACCTCCAGGGGGGCCGGATACAATGAGCAGTTCTTC.

The CDR3 region is CATSREGQEAFF. Here the CDR3 DNA reads TGTGCCACCAGCAGAGAAGGACAGGAAGCTTTCTTT. The chain uses TRBV15 and TRBJ1-1; tentatively, D is TRBD1 (6 bases). V was clipped by 0 bases and J by 8 bases, with 7 bases between them. The CDR3 is 12 amino acids. Germline CDR1 reads LNHNV; CDR2 reads YYDKDF (reference sequence). The full variable domain, rest sourced from reference TRBV15 and TRBJ1-1, is DAMVIQNPRYQVTQFGKPVTLSCSQTLNHNVMYWYQQKSSQAPKLLFHYYDKDFNNEADTPDNFQSRRPNTSFCFLDIRSPGLGDTAMYLCATSREGQEAFFGQGTRLTVV.

The chain carries TRBV3-1 (or the pseudogene TRBV3-2) and TRBJ1-6; 10 bases line up with TRBD1. The trim removed 5 bases at V and 13 bases at J, leaving 8 bases unmatched. Per the germline V gene, CDR1 is LGHDT and CDR2 is YNNKEL (reference sequence). This CDR3 contains 14 residues. CDR3 DNA: TGTGCCAGCAGCACCCGGGACAGGGGTTCGCCCCTCCACTTT. This translates into CASSTRDRGSPLHF.

Turning to this clone: Compared with germline, one end of the junction differs, possibly owing to a read error. The rearrangement uses TRBV11-2 and TRBJ2-7, with D perhaps matching TRBD1 (5 bases). The CDR3 is 15 amino acids. Germline V gene sequence: CDR1 SGHAT, CDR2 FQNNGV. The CDR3 region is CASSLDLRASHEQYF. In nucleotides, the CDR3 is TGTGCCAGCAGCTTAGACCTCAGGGCCTCCCACGAGCAGTACTTC.

The rearrangement links TRBV10-3 to TRBJ2-1, with TRBD2 matching 12 bases. The CDR3 loop spans 14 amino acids. CDR1 and CDR2 (germline): ENHRY, SYGVKD. Losses at the gene ends were 10 bases for V and 4 bases for J; bases not matched to a gene: 5. CDR3 region: CATTGTSGYNEQFF. CDR3 bases: TGTGCCACCACCGGGACTAGCGGGTACAATGAGCAGTTCTTC.

This clone has just one count. J is TRBJ2-7 and V is TRBV10-2, with 7 nucleotides matching TRBD2. Germline CDR1 and CDR2: WSHSY and SAAADI. CDR3 length equals 15 residues. J was trimmed by 3 bases and V by 10 bases; bases with no gene match: 15. The CDR3 DNA reads as TGCGCCACCAGGGAGAGGCTAGCGGCGGACTACGAGCAGTACTTC. Translating it yields CATRERLAADYEQYF.